This T cell receptor beta chain was documented in a study of blood T cell repertoires in COVID-19. Looking at the study overall: PBMCs, B-cell-depleted T cells, or T cells were the source of the cDNA or gDNA that made up the material.

Participants spanned ages about 18 to 95 years and resided in about two dozen US areas. Trimming stripped 4 bases from V and 0 bases from J, with 14 bases between. This CDR3 has 17 amino acids. Germline CDR1 reads SGHNT; CDR2 reads YYREEE (reference sequence). Study processing details: Estimates of nucleated cell counts were drawn from the amplification of reference gene primers. Generated by immunoSEQ multiplex PCR, the TCRdb table keeps only in-frame clones and is missing some. V, J and clone size were drawn from that table, and D and trimming were deduced from the DNA. The table shows under 200,000 clones, with approximately 80% occurring only once.

Sample: PBMCs or T cells enriched from blood (not recorded which). This receptor was taken from a man in his forties or fifties who had recovered from COVID-19. The rearrangement joins TRBV5-4 to TRBJ1-6; TRBD1 might be the D (5 bases). The CDR3 DNA is TGTGCCAGCAGCGGCGGGGGGTTGAGCTCCTATAATTCACCCCTCCACTTT. Protein: CASSGGGLSSYNSPLHF.